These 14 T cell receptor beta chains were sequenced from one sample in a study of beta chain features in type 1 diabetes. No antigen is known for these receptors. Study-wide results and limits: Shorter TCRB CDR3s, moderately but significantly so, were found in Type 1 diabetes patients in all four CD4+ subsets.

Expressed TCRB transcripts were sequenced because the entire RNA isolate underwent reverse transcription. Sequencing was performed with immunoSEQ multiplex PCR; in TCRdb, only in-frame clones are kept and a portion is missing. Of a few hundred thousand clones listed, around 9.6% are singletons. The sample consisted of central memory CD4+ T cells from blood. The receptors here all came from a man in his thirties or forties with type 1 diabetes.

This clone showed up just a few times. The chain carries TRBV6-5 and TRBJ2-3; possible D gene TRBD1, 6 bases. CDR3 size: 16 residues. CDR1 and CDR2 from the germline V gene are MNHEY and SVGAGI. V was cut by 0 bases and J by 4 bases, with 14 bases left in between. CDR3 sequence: CASSYSRLRGPDTQYF. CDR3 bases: TGTGCCAGCAGTTACTCAAGGCTCAGGGGCCCAGATACGCAGTATTTT.

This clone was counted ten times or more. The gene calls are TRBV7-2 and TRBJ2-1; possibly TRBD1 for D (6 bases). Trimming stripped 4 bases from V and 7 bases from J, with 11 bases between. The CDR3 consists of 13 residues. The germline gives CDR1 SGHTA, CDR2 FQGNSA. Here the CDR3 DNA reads TGTGCCAGCAGCTCCTTCACAGGGAATGAGCAGTTCTTC. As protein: CASSSFTGNEQFF.

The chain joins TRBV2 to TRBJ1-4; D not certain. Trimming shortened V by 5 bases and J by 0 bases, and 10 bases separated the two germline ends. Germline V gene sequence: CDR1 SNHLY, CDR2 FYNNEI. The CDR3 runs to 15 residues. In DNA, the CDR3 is TGTGCCAGCAGTAATTACAGAGCAACTAATGAAAAACTGTTTTTT. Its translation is CASSNYRATNEKLFF.

CDR3 nucleotides: TGTGCCAGCAGTTACTCGGGCGGGGCGAACAATGAGCAGTTCTTC. As protein: CASSYSGGANNEQFF. The genes are TRBV6-6 and TRBJ2-1, with D possibly TRBD2 on 6 matching bases. The CDR3 is 15 amino acids. CDR1 and CDR2 (germline): MNHNY, SVGAGI (reference sequence). V lost 0 bases, J lost 5 bases, and 11 bases lay in between.

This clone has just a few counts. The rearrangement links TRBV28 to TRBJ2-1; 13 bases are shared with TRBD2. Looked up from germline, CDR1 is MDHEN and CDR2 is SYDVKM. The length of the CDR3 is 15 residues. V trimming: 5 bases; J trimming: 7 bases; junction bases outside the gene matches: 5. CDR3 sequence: CASSPTSGRLNEQFF. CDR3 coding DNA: TGTGCCAGCAGTCCGACTAGCGGGAGGTTGAATGAGCAGTTCTTC.

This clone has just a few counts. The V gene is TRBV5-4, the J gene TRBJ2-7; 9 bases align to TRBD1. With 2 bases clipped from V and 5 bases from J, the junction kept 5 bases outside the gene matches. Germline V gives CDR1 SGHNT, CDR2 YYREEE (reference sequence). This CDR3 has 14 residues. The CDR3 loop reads CASSFPQGADEQYF. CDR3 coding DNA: TGTGCCAGCAGCTTCCCACAGGGGGCGGACGAGCAGTACTTC.

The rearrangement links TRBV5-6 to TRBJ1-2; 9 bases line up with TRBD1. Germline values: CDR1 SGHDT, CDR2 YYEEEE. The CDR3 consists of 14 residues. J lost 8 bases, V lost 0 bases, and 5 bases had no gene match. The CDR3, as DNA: TGTGCCAGCAGCTTGGAAGGGACAGGGAGCGGCTACACCTTC. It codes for CASSLEGTGSGYTF.

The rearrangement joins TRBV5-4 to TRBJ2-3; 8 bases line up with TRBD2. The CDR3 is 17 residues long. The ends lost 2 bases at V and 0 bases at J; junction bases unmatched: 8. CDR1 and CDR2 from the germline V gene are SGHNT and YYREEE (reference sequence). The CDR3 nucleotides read TGTGCCAGCAGCTTCAGCGGGAGTATGTATAGCACAGATACGCAGTATTTT. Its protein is CASSFSGSMYSTDTQYF.

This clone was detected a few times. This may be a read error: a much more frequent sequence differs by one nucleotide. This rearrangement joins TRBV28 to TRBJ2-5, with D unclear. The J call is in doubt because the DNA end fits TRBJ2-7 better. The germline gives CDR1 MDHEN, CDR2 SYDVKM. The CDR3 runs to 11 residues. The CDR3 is CASSLGYEQYF. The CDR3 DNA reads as TGTGCCAGCAGTCTAGGCTACGAGCAGTACTTC.

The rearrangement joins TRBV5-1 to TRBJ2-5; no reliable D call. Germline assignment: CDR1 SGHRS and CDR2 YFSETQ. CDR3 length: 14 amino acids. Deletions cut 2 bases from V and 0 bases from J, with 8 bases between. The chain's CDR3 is CASSFNIYQETQYF. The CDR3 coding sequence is TGCGCCAGCAGCTTTAACATCTACCAAGAGACCCAGTACTTC. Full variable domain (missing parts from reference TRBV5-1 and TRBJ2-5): KAGVTQTPRYLIKTRGQQVTLSCSPISGHRSVSWYQQTPGQGLQFLFEYFSETQRNKGNFPGRFSGRQFSNSRSEMNVSTLELGDSALYLCASSFNIYQETQYFGPGTRLLVL.

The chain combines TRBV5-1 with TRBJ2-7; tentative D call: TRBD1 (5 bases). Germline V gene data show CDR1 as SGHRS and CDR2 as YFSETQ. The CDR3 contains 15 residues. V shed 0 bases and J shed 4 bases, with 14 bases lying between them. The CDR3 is CASSLARQLLYEQYF. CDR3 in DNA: TGCGCCAGCAGCTTGGCCAGACAGTTACTATACGAGCAGTACTTC. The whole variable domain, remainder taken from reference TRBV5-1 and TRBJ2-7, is KAGVTQTPRYLIKTRGQQVTLSCSPISGHRSVSWYQQTPGQGLQFLFEYFSETQRNKGNFPGRFSGRQFSNSRSEMNVSTLELGDSALYLCASSLARQLLYEQYFGPGTRLTVT.

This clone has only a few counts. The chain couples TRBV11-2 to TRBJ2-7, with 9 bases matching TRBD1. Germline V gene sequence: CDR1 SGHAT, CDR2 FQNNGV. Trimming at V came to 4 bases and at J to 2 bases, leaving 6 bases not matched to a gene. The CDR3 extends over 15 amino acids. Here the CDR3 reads CASSSWDRVAYEQYF. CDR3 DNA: TGTGCCAGCAGCTCCTGGGACAGGGTCGCCTACGAGCAGTACTTC.

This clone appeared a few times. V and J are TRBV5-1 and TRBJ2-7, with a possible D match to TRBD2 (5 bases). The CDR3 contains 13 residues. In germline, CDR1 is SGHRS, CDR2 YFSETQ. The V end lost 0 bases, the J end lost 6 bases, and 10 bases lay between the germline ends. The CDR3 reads CASSLGAGGEQYF. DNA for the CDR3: TGCGCCAGCAGCTTGGGGGCCGGAGGCGAGCAGTACTTC.

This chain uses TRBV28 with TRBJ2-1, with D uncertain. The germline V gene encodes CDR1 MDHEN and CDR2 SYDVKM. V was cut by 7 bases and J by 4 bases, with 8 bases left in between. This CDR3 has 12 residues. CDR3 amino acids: CASINTYNEQFF. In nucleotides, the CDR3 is TGTGCCAGCATTAATACTTACAATGAGCAGTTCTTC.